This TCR beta chain appears in the sequencing data of a study of cytomegalovirus exposure and HLA in healthy donors. Study observations and caveats: One cluster of highly shared sequence variants probably arose as a sequencing artifact. For most TCR sequences rarity was the rule, although some public TCRs occurred in many donors. An ancestry cluster, one associated with Asian ancestry, reportedly showed fewer N-insertions than the approximately 660-donor mean in a later analysis. Data from an earlier analysis indicated that most TCR beta V segments were productive either about 87% or about 30% of the time.

A remark on this clone: Its antigen is unknown.

This PCR relied on a set of 60 Vbeta primers and 13 Jbeta primers. TCRdb's table, derived via immunoSEQ multiplex PCR, lists solely in-frame clones and lacks some. The sample shows some 120,000 clones, less than 85% of them seen only once. This CDR3 comprises 15 residues. Trimming stripped 4 bases from V and 2 bases from J, with 13 bases between. Germline V CDR1 and CDR2: SGHRS, YFSETQ. This clonotype was obtained from a man aged 18 to 29 in good health and CMV-seropositive. The sample taken for sequencing was PBMCs. The J gene is TRBJ1-5, the V gene TRBV5-1; perhaps TRBD1 as D (5 bases). CDR3 DNA sequence: TGCGCCAGCAGCGGGGGGGAGTTGGGCAATCAGCCCCAGCATTTT. Translated: CASSGGELGNQPQHF.